The 25 T cell receptor beta chains presented below share a single source sample, sequenced in a study of T-cell reconstitution after alpha-beta-depleted transplantation in children. Using unique molecular identifiers, the investigators prepared the TCRbeta library. TCRdb fed the PCR reads into MiXCR, producing one record per CDR3 protein. The top ten hold around 4% of the sample, which has about 360,000 distinct CDR3 sequences, about 14% seen once. The sequencing used PBMCs, collected from the stem cell graft. Receptors originate from a human donor who donated a stem cell graft to a child with Fanconi anemia.

The chain combines TRBV6-2 or TRBV6-3 with TRBJ1-2; the D is unclear. CDR1 and CDR2 (germline): MNHEY, SVGEGT. This CDR3 has 11 residues. Trimming stripped 5 bases from V and 7 bases from J, with 8 bases between. CDR3 protein: CASSSAGGYTF. In nucleotides, the CDR3 is TGTGCCAGCAGTAGTGCGGGTGGCTACACCTTC.

This clonotype was counted only a few times. This chain connects TRBV6-1 to TRBJ2-5; D is undetermined. V lost 6 bases, J lost 1 base, and 21 bases lay in between. From germline, CDR1 is MNHNS and CDR2 SASEGT. This CDR3 has 17 residues. The CDR3 here is CASRISTPKNLQETQYF. CDR3 sequence (DNA): TGTGCCAGCAGGATTAGCACCCCCAAGAACCTCCAAGAGACCCAGTACTTC.

The V gene is TRBV12-3 or TRBV12-4, the J gene TRBJ2-5; D is perhaps TRBD1 (5 bases). V lost 3 bases, J lost 2 bases, and 10 bases lay in between. The CDR3 length is 14 residues. CDR3 coding DNA: TGTGCCAGCAGTTTGTTCGACAGTCAAGAGACCCAGTACTTC. It is translated as CASSLFDSQETQYF.

This chain connects TRBV6-5 to TRBJ1-4; D gene unclear. CDR1 MNHEY and CDR2 SVGAGI come from the germline V gene. Deletions cut 4 bases from V and 8 bases from J, with 11 bases between. The CDR3 is 13 residues long. CDR3 sequence: CASSFQNEEKLFF. The CDR3 coding sequence is TGTGCCAGCAGTTTTCAAAACGAGGAAAAACTGTTTTTT.

V and J are TRBV6-1 and TRBJ1-1, with TRBD1 as a possible D gene (6 bases). CDR1 MNHNS and CDR2 SASEGT come from the germline V gene. V lost 6 bases and J 3 bases, leaving 14 bases between the germline ends. The CDR3 is made up of 14 amino acids. The chain's CDR3 is CASRDRSAHTEAFF. As DNA, the CDR3 is TGTGCCAGCAGGGACAGATCAGCTCACACTGAAGCTTTCTTT.

This clonotype was recorded at least ten times. The chain carries TRBV7-2 and TRBJ1-1; no clear D gene. Germline V gives CDR1 SGHTA, CDR2 FQGNSA. This CDR3 is built from 13 residues. Trimming stripped 4 bases from V and 2 bases from J, with 8 bases between. CDR3 nucleotides: TGTGCCAGCAGCTCCCTTCGCAACACTGAAGCTTTCTTT. Residues: CASSSLRNTEAFF.

This clonotype was detected ten times or more. The rearrangement joins TRBV4-3 to TRBJ1-4; unclear D gene. Deletions cut 2 bases from V and 6 bases from J, with 13 bases between. CDR1 and CDR2 from the germline V gene are LGHNA and YSLEER. The length of the CDR3 is 15 residues. CDR3 loop: CASSQSNLRHEKLFF. The CDR3 bases are TGCGCCAGCAGCCAATCTAACCTGCGGCATGAAAAACTGTTTTTT.

This clonotype was seen more than once but under ten times. The chain joins TRBV3-1 to TRBJ2-3; D call uncertain. This CDR3 comprises 12 residues. V lost 4 bases and J lost 6, with 8 bases in between. CDR1 is LGHDT, CDR2 YNNKEL, per germline (reference sequence). The CDR3 spells CASSPVGDTQYF. The DNA of the CDR3 is TGTGCCAGCAGCCCCGTTGGCGATACGCAGTATTTT.

The chain recombines TRBV14 with TRBJ2-2; 8 positions agree with TRBD1. The germline V gene encodes CDR1 SGHDN and CDR2 FVKESK. The CDR3 runs 14 residues. Unmatched junction bases numbered 8, after V lost 5 bases and J lost 9 bases. In DNA form, the CDR3 reads TGTGCCAGCAGCTATTCATCAGGGGGCCGGGAGCTGTTTTTT. This translates into CASSYSSGGRELFF.

This clonotype was seen only a few times. In DNA, the CDR3 is TGCGCCAGCAGCTCCGGGTCGCCAGCCTACAATGAGCAGTTCTTC. Translated: CASSSGSPAYNEQFF. This sequence joins TRBV5-1 and TRBJ2-1; no clear D. The CDR3 runs to 15 residues. V gave up 3 bases and J gave up 2 bases, with 12 bases separating them. Germline V gene lookup returns CDR1 SGHRS and CDR2 YFSETQ. The full variable domain, completed using reference TRBV5-1 and TRBJ2-1, is KAGVTQTPRYLIKTRGQQVTLSCSPISGHRSVSWYQQTPGQGLQFLFEYFSETQRNKGNFPGRFSGRQFSNSRSEMNVSTLELGDSALYLCASSSGSPAYNEQFFGPGTRLTVL.

This clonotype came up a few times. The chain has TRBV12-3 or TRBV12-4 and TRBJ2-1; D ambiguous. Trimming shortened V by 3 bases and J by 8 bases, and 8 bases separated the two germline ends. This CDR3 is built from 12 residues. CDR3 loop: CASSFGYYEQFF. CDR3 coding DNA: TGTGCCAGCAGTTTCGGGTACTATGAGCAGTTCTTC.

The chain is built from TRBV24-1 and TRBJ2-7; D remains unclear. Looked up from germline, CDR1 is KGHDR and CDR2 is SFDVKD. Trimming stripped 5 bases from V and 6 bases from J, with 13 bases between. The CDR3 runs 13 residues. DNA for the CDR3: TGTGCCACCAGTGCGTCTGCGGCGAGCGAGCAGTACTTC. Translated, it gives CATSASAASEQYF.

A few counts support this clonotype. The chain combines TRBV12-3 or TRBV12-4 with TRBJ2-5; perhaps D is TRBD1 or TRBD2 (5 bases each). V lost 5 bases and J lost 6, with 13 bases in between. This CDR3 is built from 13 residues. In DNA form, the CDR3 reads TGTGCCAGCAGTCCAGGGACGTTGAAGACCCAGTACTTC. Its translation is CASSPGTLKTQYF.

Many counts were recorded for this clonotype. This chain uses TRBV7-2 with TRBJ2-1; D not certain. Germline V gene data show CDR1 as SGHTA and CDR2 as FQGNSA. Between the trimmed V and J ends, which lost 1 base and 6 bases, there was a span of 13 bases. This CDR3 spans 15 amino acids. The CDR3 DNA is TGTGCCAGCAGCTTAGATGTTCATACTACCAATGAGCAGTTCTTC. Its protein is CASSLDVHTTNEQFF.

Only a few counts were recorded for this clonotype. The V gene is TRBV7-9, the J gene TRBJ1-2, with a possible D match to TRBD1 (6 bases). V lost 3 bases and J 8 bases, leaving 10 bases between the germline ends. The CDR3 sequence is 12 residues long. The germline V gene encodes CDR1 SEHNR and CDR2 FQNEAQ (reference sequence). The CDR3 loop is CASSLGAAGYTF. CDR3 nucleotide sequence: TGTGCCAGCAGCTTGGGGGCGGCCGGCTACACCTTC.

In its sample, this clonotype was seen many times. The J gene is TRBJ1-1, the V gene TRBV10-3, with unresolved D. Trimming cost V 3 bases and J 1 base, with 9 bases left between them. CDR1 is ENHRY and CDR2 is SYGVKD in the germline V gene. The CDR3 loop spans 14 amino acids. The CDR3 coding sequence is TGTGCCATCAGTGAACGAGACAAGAACACTGAAGCTTTCTTT. Translated: CAISERDKNTEAFF.

The chain employs TRBV27 and TRBJ1-1, with D perhaps matching TRBD1 (6 bases). V gave up 0 bases and J gave up 6 bases, with 14 bases separating them. This CDR3 is 15 amino acids long. Germline loops: CDR1 MNHEY, CDR2 SMNVEV (reference sequence). The CDR3 region has the DNA TGTGCCAGCAGTTTATCCCCCCAGGGGTGGGCTGAAGCTTTCTTT. Residues: CASSLSPQGWAEAFF.

This clonotype has more than one count but fewer than ten. The chain carries TRBV12-3 or TRBV12-4 and TRBJ2-2, with 7 bases matching TRBD2. This CDR3 contains 12 residues. V was clipped by 8 bases and J by 7 bases; unmatched bases: 4. CDR3 bases: TGTGCCAGCGGGGGGGTGATCGGGGAGCTGTTTTTT. It specifies CASGGVIGELFF.

This clonotype was observed at least ten times. J is TRBJ1-2 and V is TRBV20-1; D is unresolved. This CDR3 has 12 amino acids. The V gene's germline CDR1 is DFQATT and CDR2 SNEGSKA (reference sequence). The V gene lost 3 bases and the J gene lost 4 bases, with 9 bases spanning the gap. CDR3 DNA sequence: TGCAGTGCTAGTGAGGCAGGCTATGGCTACACCTTC. This translates into CSASEAGYGYTF.

The chain uses TRBV5-1 and TRBJ2-5, with 9 bases fitting TRBD2. There are 16 residues in the CDR3. Looked up from germline, CDR1 is SGHRS and CDR2 is YFSETQ. With 0 bases clipped from V and 5 bases from J, the junction kept 8 bases outside the gene matches. CDR3 nucleotide sequence: TGCGCCAGCAGCTTGGGGATAGCGGGGGTCAGGGAGACCCAGTACTTC. It translates to CASSLGIAGVRETQYF.

This clonotype was seen repeatedly, ten times or more. V and J are TRBV12-3 or TRBV12-4 and TRBJ2-3; 7 bases map to TRBD2. The CDR3 is made up of 15 amino acids. V was clipped by 6 bases and J by 3 bases; unmatched bases: 9. The CDR3 DNA sequence: TGTGCCAGCAGCCCATTTGCGGGGGTAACAGATACGCAGTATTTT. Translating it yields CASSPFAGVTDTQYF.

This clonotype occurred a few times. This chain links TRBV11-2 with TRBJ1-2, with D tentatively TRBD1 (6 bases). The V gene lost 4 bases and the J gene lost 4 bases, with 16 bases spanning the gap. Looked up from germline, CDR1 is SGHAT and CDR2 is FQNNGV. CDR3 size: 15 residues. The CDR3 DNA is TGTGCCAGCAGCTCAAGGGCGGACAGCTCCTATGGCTACACCTTC. This encodes CASSSRADSSYGYTF.

The CDR3 here is CASSLDGGVLDYGYTF. CDR3 in DNA: TGTGCCAGCAGTTTAGACGGGGGGGTATTGGACTATGGCTACACCTTC. The V gene is TRBV12-3 or TRBV12-4, the J gene TRBJ1-2; D may be TRBD1 (5 bases). V lost 1 base to trimming and J lost 3 bases, with 15 bases between them. CDR3 length: 16 amino acids.

This clonotype appeared many times. The DNA for the CDR3 is TGCGCCAGCAGCTTGGTGGACGCGACCGGCGAGCAGTACTTC. As protein: CASSLVDATGEQYF. The rearrangement joins TRBV5-1 to TRBJ2-7; no reliable D call. CDR1 SGHRS and CDR2 YFSETQ come from the germline V gene. With 0 bases removed from V and 6 bases from J, the gap between germline ends came to 13 bases. The CDR3 totals 14 residues.

In this sample, this clonotype turned up a few times. The chain recombines TRBV11-3 with TRBJ2-5, with 7 positions matching TRBD2. After removal of 5 bases from V and 3 bases from J, the junction contained 3 bases not matched to a gene. The length of the CDR3 is 13 residues. CDR1 is SGHNT, CDR2 YENEEA, per germline. The CDR3 protein is CASSHRGEETQYF. In DNA form, the CDR3 reads TGTGCCAGCAGCCACCGGGGGGAAGAGACCCAGTACTTC.